Below, one TCR beta chain is given with its context. The record originates from a study of T cell responses to AZD1222 COVID-19 vaccine. Measured with immunoSEQ multiplex PCR; TCRdb has only the in-frame clones, and not every one. Seen here are 100,000 to 150,000 clones, 90% to 95% observed once, and the top ten hold approximately 6.3%. The material was peripheral blood, obtained on day 0 of AZD1222 vaccination. This TCR was recovered from an adult in good health.

CDR3 region: CASSQGLAYEQYF. The DNA of the CDR3 is TGTGCCAGCAGTCAGGGGTTAGCCTACGAGCAGTACTTC. The chain recombines TRBV27 with TRBJ2-7; tentatively, D is TRBD1 (6 bases). Trimming stripped 5 bases from V and 2 bases from J, with 10 bases between. Germline assignment: CDR1 MNHEY and CDR2 SMNVEV (reference sequence). The CDR3 runs to 13 residues.